This T cell receptor beta chain was sequenced during a study of CD8+ T cells in alopecia areata (dated by TCRdb to the late 2010s). For context, the study as a whole: The treated patients took part in an open-label pilot trial in which moderate-to-severe alopecia areata was treated with oral tofacitinib at 5 to 10 mg twice daily. RNA was extracted with the PAXgene miRNA kit for fixed scalp, the miRNeasy kit for PBMCs, and the RNeasy kit for mouse skin. The study used high-throughput TCRbeta sequencing to examine T cell clonal expansion in alopecia areata, in both the C3H/HeJ mouse model and human patients. immunoSEQ multiplex PCR using 35 Vbeta forward primers and 13 Jbeta reverse primers was used to amplify TCRbeta CDR3 regions. Biopsies were taken from tofacitinib-treated patients at baseline and at 4 and 24 weeks of treatment, and a later scalp biopsy was taken in several of the tofacitinib-treated patients. In treated patients, disease severity was measured using the SALT score, which gives the percentage of scalp surface area affected. Human TCRbeta sequencing covered scalp tissue and sorted CD4+ and CD8+ peripheral blood T cells from patchy and totalis/universalis alopecia areata patients and healthy controls. Scalp clonality was compared across normal scalp (n=4), patchy alopecia areata scalp (n=8), and alopecia totalis/universalis scalp (n=8). Patients stayed on tofacitinib for 6 to 18 months and then had 6 months of follow-up off drug so that delayed response and recurrence could be assessed.

The meaning of the sample's time point label: 24 weeks on oral tofacitinib. The treatment or condition label, as the study defines it: oral pan-JAK inhibitor, 5-10 mg twice daily. Lesional scalp punch biopsies and peripheral blood were obtained from alopecia areata patients. PBMCs were separated by density centrifugation and stained for CD3, CD4 and CD8, after which CD4+ and CD8+ T cells were sorted on a FACSAria. Findings and caveats that apply to the study as a whole: Because the treated cohort was small and included a single nonresponder, larger studies are needed to assess links between baseline CD8+ expansion and response. Shared TCR sequences between patients were less evident than in mice, which may be partly attributable to HLA diversity in the patient population. Lesional scalp, especially in alopecia totalis/universalis, showed higher clonality and more expanded CD8+ clones than normal scalp, suggesting antigenic drive. Tofacitinib significantly lowered scalp clonality and the number of expanded CD8+ clones among the top 100 scalp clones. Unlike mouse skin, where gammadelta T cells dominate, normal human skin contains resident alphabeta T cells that get sequenced too, which complicates analysis of the scalp TCR repertoire. During tofacitinib treatment, many expanded lesional clones stuck around in both scalp and blood, and this persistence may partly explain why relapse happens after treatment is stopped.

Library preparation employed the immunoSEQ multiplex PCR assay. RNA was extracted from all samples and reverse transcribed into cDNA, which served as template for TCR sequencing. First-strand cDNA was synthesized with SuperScript III using a 2:1 mix of oligo-dT and random hexamers. Amplification bias was assessed with a synthetic immune receptor repertoire, and residual bias was removed computationally. The original pipeline was this. Raw reads were preprocessed to remove errors, and CDR3 was defined by IMGT conventions from the conserved cysteine to phenylalanine. Clonality was computed by normalizing Shannon entropy by log2 of the number of productive unique TCRs and subtracting the result from 1. CD4 or CD8 identity of scalp clones was inferred by cross-referencing scalp TCRbeta sequences with sorted blood CD4 and CD8 repertoires. In its TCRdb copy, this immuneACCESS table keeps in-frame sequences only and misses some clones. Where compared with another copy, unresolved V genes explain less than half of these, and the others have no known cause. From that table come the V and J calls and clone size; the DNA was used to work out D and trimming. The sample contains roughly 170,000 clones, roughly 61% of them found a single time. Roughly an eighth of the sample is in the top ten clones.

To note about this clone: Its antigen is still unknown. Within one base of it there is no much larger clone, and no base qualities were kept.

The sequence was collected from a human donor with alopecia areata. Source: CD8+ T cells sorted from blood, taken at week 24, from a patient treated with tofacitinib.

The bases read TGTGCCAGCAGTGATGACAGCTCCTATAATTCACCCCTCCACTTT. This is translated as CASSDDSSYNSPLHF. This chain joins TRBV2 to TRBJ1-6, with TRBD1 perhaps the D gene, on 5 matching bases. The germline V gene provides CDR1 SNHLY and CDR2 FYNNEI. The CDR3 contains 15 residues, cysteine and phenylalanine counted. The read is trimmed to its CDR3 DNA, 45 bases read in frame from base 1. V was cut back by 3 bases and J by 0 bases, leaving a gap of 6 bases between them.